This passage covers 18 T cell receptor beta chains from one sample sequenced in a study of cytomegalovirus exposure and HLA in healthy donors. Data came from immunoSEQ multiplex PCR; TCRdb stores just in-frame clones and leaves some out. The sample contains about 310,000 clones, roughly 86% of which appear only once. Sequenced sample: PBMCs. These receptor sequences come from a man aged 25-40 years in good health and CMV-seronegative.

J is TRBJ1-3 and V is TRBV5-1; TRBD1 matches 7 bases. The length of the CDR3 is 15 residues. Germline V lookup: CDR1 SGHRS, CDR2 YFSETQ. V lost 2 bases and J lost 4; bases outside the gene matches: 6. For the CDR3, the DNA is TGCGCCAGCAGCTTCGACCCGGACAGGGGAAACACCATATATTTT. Protein sequence: CASSFDPDRGNTIYF.

The CDR3 sequence is CASSLWERDRDIQYF. The CDR3 nucleotides are TGTGCCAGCAGCTTGTGGGAAAGGGACAGGGACATTCAGTACTTC. V usage is TRBV5-5 and J usage is TRBJ2-4; 9 positions match TRBD1. Per germline, CDR1 SGHKS and CDR2 YYEKEE (reference sequence). The CDR3 sequence is 15 residues long. V lost 1 base and J lost 8; bases outside the gene matches: 7.

The chain is built from TRBV7-9 and TRBJ2-7; 8 bases align to TRBD2. Germline-derived CDR1 and CDR2 are SEHNR and FQNEAQ (reference sequence). The CDR3 is 15 amino acids. With V trimmed by 1 base and J by 7 bases, 9 bases remained unmatched. The DNA for the CDR3 is TGTGCCAGCAGCTTAGGTTCAGCGGGGGTAGAAGAGCAGTACTTC. Its translation: CASSLGSAGVEEQYF.

This chain's CDR3 is CASSMGGPGGDTQYF. CDR3 coding DNA: TGTGCCAGCAGCATGGGGGGGCCTGGTGGAGATACGCAGTATTTT. This sequence joins TRBV6-5 and TRBJ2-3, with D maybe TRBD2 (7 bases). CDR1 is MNHEY, CDR2 SVGAGI, per germline. V was cut by 6 bases and J by 5 bases, with 18 bases left in between. The CDR3 has 15 residues.

The rearrangement links TRBV6-1 to TRBJ1-5, with TRBD1 matching over 11 bases. CDR3 size: 17 residues. Germline V gene lookup returns CDR1 MNHNS and CDR2 SASEGT. V lost 0 bases and J lost 11; bases outside the gene matches: 12. The CDR3 loop reads CASSEAFSRDRGASQHF. The CDR3 DNA follows: TGTGCCAGCAGTGAAGCTTTTAGCCGGGACAGGGGGGCCTCCCAGCATTTT.

This chain connects TRBV29-1 to TRBJ2-2; 15 nucleotides agree with TRBD2. CDR3 length equals 14 residues. V was clipped by 6 bases and J by 5 bases; unmatched bases: 1. Looked up from germline, CDR1 is SQVTM and CDR2 is ANQGSEA. CDR3 DNA: TGCAGCGTCGGACTAGCGGGGGGGACCGGGGAGCTGTTTTTT. Protein sequence: CSVGLAGGTGELFF.

This CDR3 reads CASSYSPVSGNTIYF. The CDR3 DNA follows: TGTGCCAGCAGTTACTCCCCGGTCTCTGGAAACACCATATATTTT. The chain combines TRBV6-5 with TRBJ1-3; no reliable D call. The length of the CDR3 is 15 residues. Germline V lookup: CDR1 MNHEY, CDR2 SVGAGI. V lost 0 bases to trimming and J lost 0 bases, with 6 bases between them.

This clone appeared a single time. The chain couples TRBV30 to TRBJ1-2; 9 nucleotides line up with TRBD1. V shed 3 bases and J 3 bases; nucleotides not matched to a gene: 5. The germline gives CDR1 GTSNPN, CDR2 SVGIG (reference sequence). The CDR3 has 14 residues. The CDR3 sequence: CAWRYRDRDYGYTF. The CDR3 coding sequence is TGTGCCTGGAGATACCGGGACAGGGACTATGGCTACACCTTC.

This chain uses TRBV7-9 with TRBJ2-7; D remains unclear. V was shortened by 2 bases and J by 5 bases, with 4 bases between the two germline ends. The CDR3 is 11 amino acids. From germline, CDR1 is SEHNR and CDR2 FQNEAQ (reference sequence). The CDR3 spells CASSLSHEQYF. The CDR3 DNA reads TGTGCCAGCAGCTTAAGCCACGAGCAGTACTTC.

This clone was recorded a few times. The chain combines TRBV19 with TRBJ2-1; 8 positions agree with TRBD2. Germline lookup yields CDR1 LNHDA and CDR2 SQIVND (reference sequence). Trimming removed 2 bases from V and 7 bases from J; junction bases left unmatched: 1. CDR3 length: 13 residues. CDR3 sequence reads: CASSITGGNEQFF. The CDR3 DNA follows: TGTGCCAGTAGTATAACGGGGGGGAATGAGCAGTTCTTC.

This chain connects TRBV11-2 to TRBJ2-4, with TRBD2 as a possible D gene (5 bases). CDR3 length: 14 amino acids. Trimming shortened V by 0 bases and J by 11 bases, and 14 bases separated the two germline ends. Per germline, CDR1 SGHAT and CDR2 FQNNGV. The CDR3 DNA is TGTGCCAGCAGCTTAGATAGCAGCGTCGGGGTTCAGTACTTC. As protein: CASSLDSSVGVQYF.

CDR3 sequence: CASSYSPAQTGELFF. The CDR3 coding sequence is TGTGCCAGCAGTTACTCACCCGCACAGACCGGGGAGCTGTTTTTT. This chain connects TRBV6-5 to TRBJ2-2; D not resolved. Germline V gene sequence: CDR1 MNHEY, CDR2 SVGAGI. V lost 0 bases and J lost 5, with 10 bases in between. The length of the CDR3 is 15 residues.

This chain joins TRBV19 and TRBJ2-7; possibly TRBD1 for D (7 bases). The CDR3 is 13 residues long. CDR1 LNHDA and CDR2 SQIVND come from the germline V gene (reference sequence). Trimming removed 4 bases from V and 2 bases from J, with 9 bases in between. CDR3 sequence (DNA): TGTGCCAGTAGTACAGGGGGGACCTACGAGCAGTACTTC. It specifies CASSTGGTYEQYF.

The chain has TRBV25-1 and TRBJ2-2; 9 nucleotides agree with TRBD1. The germline V gene has CDR1 MGHDK and CDR2 SYGVNS. The CDR3 is 17 amino acids. V trimming: 2 bases; J trimming: 2 bases; junction bases outside the gene matches: 6. DNA of the CDR3: TGTGCCAGCAGTGAAGACAGGGGGGGAAGTAACACCGGGGAGCTGTTTTTT. Translated: CASSEDRGGSNTGELFF.

This sequence joins TRBV2 and TRBJ1-1; 8 positions agree with TRBD1. The CDR3 consists of 16 residues. Trimming cost V 8 bases and J 0 bases; bases outside gene matches: 11. From germline, CDR1 is SNHLY and CDR2 FYNNEI. The CDR3 loop reads CASRTGQVFMNTEAFF. The CDR3 DNA reads as TGTGCCAGCCGCACGGGACAGGTATTCATGAACACTGAAGCTTTCTTT.

The chain joins TRBV29-1 to TRBJ2-2; maybe TRBD1 (7 bases). The germline CDR1 and CDR2 sequences are SQVTM and ANQGSEA. This CDR3 has 14 amino acids. Trimming took off 3 bases at V and 5 bases at J, with 13 bases between the two ends. CDR3 sequence (DNA): TGCAGCGTTGAGGTGACAGGGAGGACCGGGGAGCTGTTTTTT. Its translation: CSVEVTGRTGELFF.

This chain connects TRBV29-1 to TRBJ2-7, with 9 bases fitting TRBD2. Trimming took 6 bases from V and 2 from J; bases not matched to a gene: 5. Germline V CDR1 and CDR2: SQVTM, ANQGSEA. This CDR3 contains 13 residues. The CDR3 DNA follows: TGCAGCGTGCGGGGGGGGTCAGCCTACGAGCAGTACTTC. It codes for CSVRGGSAYEQYF.

The J gene is TRBJ2-5, the V gene TRBV11-3, with a weak D call TRBD1 (6 bases). The CDR3 consists of 15 residues. V was clipped by 1 base and J by 1 base, with 10 bases between them. CDR1 SGHNT and CDR2 YENEEA come from the germline V gene. CDR3 sequence: CASSLGRGSQETQYF. The CDR3 bases are TGTGCCAGCAGCTTAGGCAGGGGTAGCCAAGAGACCCAGTACTTC.